These 9 T cell receptor beta chains were sequenced from one sample in a study of T cell responses to AZD1222 COVID-19 vaccine. Clones were sequenced by immunoSEQ multiplex PCR, and TCRdb holds only the in-frame ones, with some missing. The data show 160,000 or so clones, about nine tenths seen once. This specimen was peripheral blood, taken on day 0 of AZD1222 vaccination. These receptors all stem from an adult in good health.

The chain links TRBV9 to TRBJ1-5; no firm D call. This CDR3 is built from 15 residues. Germline CDR1 reads SGDLS; CDR2 reads YYNGEE. V lost 0 bases and J 4 bases, leaving 11 bases between the germline ends. In DNA, the CDR3 is TGTGCCAGCAGCGTAGGGGCTGGAGTGAATCAGCCCCAGCATTTT. Amino acid sequence: CASSVGAGVNQPQHF.

The genes are TRBV6-5 and TRBJ1-5; D ambiguous. Germline V gives CDR1 MNHEY, CDR2 SVGAGI. V was cut by 5 bases and J by 0 bases, with 11 bases left in between. The length of the CDR3 is 15 residues. Here the CDR3 DNA reads TGTGCCAGCAGTCCTCATCCAGATAGCAATCAGCCCCAGCATTTT. Translating it yields CASSPHPDSNQPQHF.

This chain links TRBV3-1 (or the pseudogene TRBV3-2) with TRBJ2-3; D may be TRBD1 (6 bases). The CDR3 extends over 14 amino acids. The V and J ends lost 5 bases and 2 bases respectively, with 11 bases between them. Germline V gene data show CDR1 as LGHDT and CDR2 as YNNKEL (reference sequence). CDR3: CASSSRTDTDTQYF. The CDR3 region has the DNA TGTGCCAGCAGCTCGCGGACAGACACAGATACGCAGTATTTT.

The chain carries TRBV2 and TRBJ1-5; D gene unclear. This CDR3 region has 13 residues. Per germline, CDR1 SNHLY and CDR2 FYNNEI. The V end was cut by 1 base, the J end by 10 bases, with 11 bases between. CDR3 DNA: TGTGCCAGCAGTGAAGATTTGCCGGGCCCCCAGCATTTT. It encodes CASSEDLPGPQHF.

Written as DNA, the CDR3 is TGTGCCAGCAGTCAGGACCTGCCACGGCCTATAAATGGCTACACCTTC. Protein product: CASSQDLPRPINGYTF. V and J are TRBV28 and TRBJ1-2; D gene ambiguous. Germline-derived CDR1 and CDR2 are MDHEN and SYDVKM. The CDR3 covers 16 residues. Trimming took off 5 bases at V and 6 bases at J, with 22 bases between the two ends.

This rearrangement joins TRBV19 to TRBJ1-5; D unresolved. Between the trimmed V and J ends, which lost 7 bases and 0 bases, there was a span of 7 bases. Germline CDR1 and CDR2: LNHDA and SQIVND (reference sequence). This CDR3 has 13 amino acids. The CDR3 nucleotides are TGTGCCAGTAATGACGGTAGCAATCAGCCCCAGCATTTT. It is translated as CASNDGSNQPQHF.

With respect to this clone: Other DNA sequences of this sample code for an identical CDR3. The J gene is TRBJ1-1, the V gene TRBV7-9; D ambiguous. CDR1 and CDR2 (germline): SEHNR, FQNEAQ (reference sequence). The CDR3 has 12 residues. V was trimmed by 2 bases and J by 2 bases, leaving 3 bases between them. The CDR3 loop reads CASSLTNTEAFF. The CDR3 coding sequence is TGTGCCAGCAGCTTAACTAACACTGAAGCTTTCTTT.

The chain links TRBV14 to TRBJ2-1, with TRBD2 identical over 7 bases. Germline CDR1 is SGHDN and CDR2 is FVKESK. V lost 4 bases and J lost 4; bases outside the gene matches: 4. There are 14 residues in the CDR3. The CDR3 spells CASSLGLSYNEQFF. CDR3 nucleotides: TGTGCCAGCAGCCTGGGACTATCATACAATGAGCAGTTCTTC.

The chain combines TRBV10-3 with TRBJ2-1; the D is unclear. CDR3 size: 11 residues. The germline V and J ends were trimmed by 3 bases and 6 bases, with 3 bases remaining between them. Germline CDR1 is ENHRY and CDR2 is SYGVKD. CDR3 DNA: TGTGCCATCAGTGACCCCAATGAGCAGTTCTTC. Its translation is CAISDPNEQFF.